This T cell receptor (beta chain) came from a study of graft-versus-host responses after intestinal transplantation. Germline CDR1 reads LNHDA; CDR2 reads SQIVND (reference sequence). V was clipped by 10 bases and J by 7 bases; unmatched bases: 18. The CDR3 runs to 16 residues. Only in-frame clones appear in the TCRdb table, and some are missing; sequencing was by immunoSEQ multiplex PCR. The sample includes 84,000 or so clones, around 90% of them seen just once. In its sample, this clone was seen once. Its antigen is unknown. The sequence was obtained from a human donor who was the organ donor for an intestinal transplant. The chain carries TRBV19 and TRBJ1-5; 8 positions match TRBD1. The sequencing here drew on unstimulated CD8+ T cells sorted from spleen or lymph node cells, taken before transplant. In nucleotides, the CDR3 is TGTGCCACCATATCCCAGGACAGGGTTGATGGCCAGCCCCAGCATTTT. Amino acid sequence: CATISQDRVDGQPQHF.